Below, one T cell receptor beta chain is given with its context. Its specificity is unknown. This record belongs to a study of T cells in Graves' hyperthyroidism and ophthalmopathy. Study results and limitations: Before onset, ophthalmopathy was predicted by the model a median roughly 6.8 months earlier.

Template material for amplifying TCR beta CDR3 regions consisted of RNA transcripts. TCR CDR3 regions were first amplified by RT-PCR with HTBI primers. TCRdb reanalysed the multiplex PCR reads using MiXCR and keeps one entry per CDR3 protein. This sample yields roughly 640,000 distinct CDR3 sequences, of which approximately 15% are seen a single time; about 3.5% belongs to the top ten. Trimming removed 0 bases at V and 4 bases at J, with 7 bases between. This CDR3 comprises 15 residues. CDR1 is SGHTA, CDR2 FQGNSA, per germline. The genes are TRBV7-2 and TRBJ2-6, with no clear D. The receptor was isolated from a woman aged 40-49 years with Graves' ophthalmopathy. The sequenced sample consisted of blood. The CDR3 reads CASSLAVTGANVLTF. The CDR3 coding sequence is TGTGCCAGCAGCTTAGCCGTGACCGGGGCCAACGTCCTGACTTTC.